Detailed here is one T cell receptor beta chain. Its antigen is still unknown. The CDR3 runs 12 residues. Germline loops: CDR1 MNHNY, CDR2 SVGAGI (reference sequence). Trimming left V 6 bases short and J 5 bases short, with 10 bases between. This entry is derived from a study of T cells after yellow fever vaccination. Study-wide results and limits: The study re-detected most primary-vaccination clones after the booster (roughly 96% CD4, roughly 85% CD8). Shared CD4/CD8 clonotypes were a small share, likely from convergent recombination.

TCR cDNA, made by 5'RACE template switching, carried an added universal primer site and UMIs. TCRdb independently ran MiXCR on the 5' RACE reads; one entry per CDR3 protein. This sample carries some 350,000 distinct CDR3 sequences, about 4% of them seen once, and the ten largest clones take around 23%. Material: PBMCs, obtained 5 days after the yellow fever booster vaccination. This clonotype originated in a man aged 18 to 29 who received the YFV17D yellow fever vaccine. V and J are TRBV6-6 and TRBJ1-2; tentatively, D is TRBD1 (6 bases). The CDR3 is CASSSTGYGYTF. The CDR3 region has the DNA TGTGCCAGCAGCTCAACAGGGTATGGCTACACCTTC.